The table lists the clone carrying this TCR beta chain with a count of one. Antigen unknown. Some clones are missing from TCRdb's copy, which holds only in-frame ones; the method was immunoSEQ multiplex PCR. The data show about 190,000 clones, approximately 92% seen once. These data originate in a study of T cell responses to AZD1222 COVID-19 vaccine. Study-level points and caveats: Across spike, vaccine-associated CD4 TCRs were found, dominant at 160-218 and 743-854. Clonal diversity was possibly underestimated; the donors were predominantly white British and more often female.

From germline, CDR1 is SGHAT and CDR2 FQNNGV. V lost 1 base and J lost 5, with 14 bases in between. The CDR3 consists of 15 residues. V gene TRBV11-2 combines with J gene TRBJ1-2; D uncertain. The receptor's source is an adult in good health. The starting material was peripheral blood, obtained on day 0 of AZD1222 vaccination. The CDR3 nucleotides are TGTGCCAGCAGCTTAGGTGGTAGGGCGTCTTATGGCTACACCTTC. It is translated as CASSLGGRASYGYTF.